This T cell receptor beta chain was retrieved from a study of cytomegalovirus exposure and HLA in healthy donors (TCRdb year 2017). General notes on the study: According to an earlier analysis of 550 to 700 of the donors, about 179 million T cells yielded some 110 million unique TCR beta sequences and about 280 Gb of sequence data. An early release covering approximately 600 HLA-typed donors comprised 250 to 350 gigabases of sequencing data and 85 million or so unique TCR sequences. Among the roughly 430 genotyped donors, approximately 81% belonged to the genetic ancestry cluster associated with self-reported Caucasian donors. The study was designed to test whether signatures of past pathogen exposure could be identified by cataloging public T cell receptors. The study profiled the T cell repertoires of under 850 subjects by immunosequencing and related them to cytomegalovirus serostatus. In addition to the first cohort of around 670 subjects, a separate validation cohort of 130 or so different subjects was used. High-throughput TCR immunosequencing, statistical association of individual TCRs with disease status, and machine learning were combined to predict cytomegalovirus infection status. A later analysis re-analyzed previously published TCR beta repertoires from 500 to 700 donors and added high-resolution HLA genotyping to study TCR occurrence patterns. Rather than drawing on any new phenotypic data, the later analysis identified candidate immune exposures from TCR beta sequences and the way those sequences occurred across donors. An earlier analysis of roughly 580 of the donors used high-throughput TCR beta sequencing to judge whether each TCR beta V gene segment behaved as functional or pseudogenic. Alongside the repertoire data, information on donor age, sex, ethnicity and CMV serostatus was compiled. A later genetic analysis used genome-wide SNP genotypes for about 65% of the roughly 670 donors, treating that subset as a discovery cohort. Every discovery cohort repertoire had been produced on one sequencing platform. Both class I and class II loci were covered by HLA typing, at four-digit resolution. The number of donors typed differed by locus, with about 620-630 for A, B, C, DRB1 and DQB1, around 500 for DQA1, over 600 for DPA1, and some 440 for DPB1. Four or five DR-DQ haplotypes were handled as single units for association and clustering because linkage in the cohort was strong. On average, around 240,000 unique TCR beta nucleotide sequences were sequenced per donor among a few hundred genotyped donors of the cohort, with about 19% of those sequences being non-productive.

In total, approximately 610 healthy bone marrow donors made up the cohort. At the time of sampling, every cohort member was nominally healthy, though immune exposures that went unrecorded were likely present. The donor tested CMV seronegative and was one of the 352 seronegative cohort members. Each donor provided a peripheral blood sample, and peripheral blood mononuclear cells were used for TCR beta sequencing. Genomic DNA extraction from the blood cell samples was performed with the Qiagen DNeasy Blood Extraction Kit. General findings and caveats noted by the study authors: A later analysis found that TCR association rates varied across HLA loci, with DRB1 alleles showing the most associated TCRs and HLA-C alleles the fewest. The authors suggested that the approach could potentially be extended to other disease states and immunological phenotypes. In an earlier analysis of about 550 of the donors, most TCR beta V segments were observed in productive rearrangements about 87% or about 30% of the time, broadly matching IMGT annotations. Linkage disequilibrium might explain the correlated functional status among segregating V segments, but an unknown experimental factor could not be excluded. In a later analysis, HLA-associated TCR beta chains showed more clonal expansion and lower generation probabilities than non-associated chains that were equally common. The study listed 150 to 200 TCR beta chains as associated with cytomegalovirus. For the cohort, immune exposure information was limited to CMV serostatus. When HLA alleles, especially DR and DQ, strongly co-occurred, TCR associations were difficult to assign to individual alleles. Three of the identified cytomegalovirus-associated TCR beta chains were confirmed in vitro to be specific for cytomegalovirus antigens. A later analysis associated about 18,000 TCR beta sequences with specific HLA alleles at a false discovery rate of 0.05. The classifier was reported to diagnose cytomegalovirus status with high specificity and sensitivity in both the original and validation cohorts. A group of highly shared sequence variants was considered likely to be a technical artifact of the sequencing pipeline. In a later analysis, several top co-occurrence clusters were reported to appear linked to parvovirus B19, influenza, CMV and Epstein-Barr virus. In a later analysis, most CMV-associated TCR beta chains were found to appear HLA-restricted, with HLA associations seemingly driven largely by CMV exposure. While some public TCRs were present in many individuals, most TCR sequences turned up only very rarely across donors. Because HLA typing was unavailable for some donors at each locus, only the typed subset was used in association tests. A further reported finding was that TCR beta sequences accurately predicted the HLA-A and HLA-B alleles for most subjects in the first cohort. Roughly uniform sequencing depth across donors was assumed in presence/absence analyses, although this assumption may not hold. The 87-base-pair reads could not distinguish some IMGT-functional V segments, including TRBV6-2 and TRBV6-3, so those segments were excluded. In a later genetic analysis, fewer N-insertions in productive TCRs were reported among donors in an Asian-associated ancestry cluster than the approximately 630-donor mean. In a later genetic analysis, a missense DCLRE1C variant was associated with V-gene and J-gene trimming of TCR beta chains, and the association was replicated in an independent cohort. Only TCR beta chains were sequenced in this cohort, and the absence of alpha or paired-chain data limited detectable features. Because counts were too low, seventeen rarely observed V segments, including chromosome 9 orphons, were left out of the earlier analysis of 587 of the donors.

Spanning cysteine to phenylalanine, the CDR3 consists of 15 amino acids. The read is trimmed to its CDR3 DNA, 45 bases read in frame from base 1. V has 6 bases trimmed and J has 0 bases trimmed; junction bases matching no gene number 4. The germline V gene yields SQVTM for CDR1 and ANQGSEA for CDR2. The method behind the library was the immunoSEQ multiplex PCR assay. For the multiplex PCR, a mixture combining 60 forward primers for TCR Vbeta segments and 13 reverse primers for TCR Jbeta segments was used. The CDR3 region of rearranged TCR beta genes was amplified from genomic DNA by a multiplex PCR assay. Amplified TCR beta libraries were sequenced as 87-base-pair reads on the Illumina HiSeq System. The paper's processing steps were these. A later analysis tallied approximately 87 million unique TCR beta chains across the 666 repertoires, and about 12 million of those chains were shared by two or more donors. A nearest-neighbor algorithm error-corrected the raw reads and collapsed the reads into unique sequences, merging closely related sequences to remove PCR and sequencing errors. Alignment of CDR3 sequences to IMGT reference sequences was used to assign V, D and J gene segments. For a sequence to be retained, a match of at least six nucleotides was required to both a V gene segment and a J gene segment. Rearrangements were called productive when the CDR3 lacked stop codons and stayed in frame with V and J; all others were non-productive. CDR3 was defined by IMGT convention, running from the second conserved V-encoded cysteine to the conserved J-encoded phenylalanine. Sequences without an unambiguous match to a single V gene segment were excluded from the earlier analysis of 587 of the donors. In an earlier analysis of roughly 500 of the donors, V segments were called functional above 56.7% productive rearrangements and were called segregating when the between-donor standard deviation exceeded 5%. A statistical classification framework was built to diagnose cytomegalovirus status from the catalog of TCR beta chain sequences. V and J gene assignment, in a later analysis, came from comparing TCR nucleotide sequences with IMGT/GENE-DB human TR gene sequences. The TCRdist pipeline was used in a later analysis to assign CDR3 sequences and most-parsimonious VDJ recombination scenarios. A later analysis defined each TCR beta chain by its CDR3 amino acid sequence plus V-gene family, and excluded reads lacking a unique V-gene family. A later analysis removed 450 to 600 highly shared, low-generation-probability nucleotide sequences to deal with suspected cross-contamination and a sequencing artifact. For each public chain, a later analysis derived a clonal expansion index from normalized ranks of inferred template counts within each repertoire. In a later analysis, generation probabilities were computed using a VDJ recombination model fitted to out-of-frame rearrangements, and the results were checked against IGoR. A later analysis scored TCR-TCR, TCR-HLA and TCR-CMV co-occurrence with hypergeometric tests, applying a repertoire-size bias correction to TCR pairs. In a later analysis, false discovery rates were estimated by permuting HLA or CMV assignments 20 times. In a later analysis, co-occurring TCRs were grouped with DBSCAN, and TCRdist sequence similarity was added when clustering was performed within HLA-allele-positive subsets. Repertoires with fewer than 30,000 or more than 120,000 public chains were left out of co-occurrence clustering, as were five repertoires with anomalous nucleotide sharing. In its TCRdb copy, this immuneACCESS table keeps in-frame sequences only and misses some clones. Where compared with another copy, unresolved V genes explain less than half of these, and the others have no known cause. V, J and clone size were drawn from that table, and D and trimming were deduced from the DNA. For this sample, the table gives 100,000 to 150,000 clones. The top ten clonotypes cover more than 3% of the sample.

Regarding this clone: The antigen it recognizes is unknown.

Here the chain combines TRBV29-1 and TRBJ1-5; TRBD1 aligns with 11 central bases. Sequenced sample: PBMCs. This receptor was identified in a man aged 18-30 years in good health and CMV-seronegative. The nucleotide sequence reads TGCAGCGTCGGACAGGGGGCTAATAGCAATCAGCCCCAGCATTTT. This is translated as CSVGQGANSNQPQHF. The entire variable domain, with the stretches around the CDR3 drawn from the reference TRBV29-1 and TRBJ1-5 proteins, is SAVISQKPSRDICQRGTSLTIQCQVDSQVTMMFWYRQQPGQSLTLIATANQGSEATYESGFVIDKFPISRPNLTFSTLTVSNMSPEDSSIYLCSVGQGANSNQPQHFGDGTRLSIL.